This T cell receptor beta chain was sequenced for a study of CD8 T cells in ankylosing spondylitis. Trimming took 7 bases from V and 7 from J, leaving 20 bases between them. The CDR3 length is 15 residues. TCRdb used MiXCR to reprocess the 5' RACE reads, holding one entry per CDR3 protein. The sample records some 200,000 distinct CDR3 sequences, around a sixth being singletons. Ten or more counts support this clonotype. Its antigen remains unidentified. Study-level findings and limits: Roughly eight highly homologous variants formed a TCR beta motif that appeared characteristic of ankylosing spondylitis blood.

The chain has TRBV12-3 or TRBV12-4 and TRBJ2-1, with D perhaps matching TRBD2 (5 bases). Sample: blood, either unsorted or a sorted T cell fraction (not recorded which). This clonotype originated in a male donor under 30 with ankylosing spondylitis or in good health (not recorded which). The CDR3 sequence is CASTEAEALGNEQFF. The DNA for the CDR3 is TGTGCCAGCACGGAGGCAGAGGCCCTGGGTAATGAGCAGTTCTTC.